A selection of T cell receptor beta chains follows, all from one sample in a study of blood T cell repertoires in COVID-19. Sequencing used immunoSEQ multiplex PCR; TCRdb keeps in-frame clones, though not all of them. The profile shows roughly 100,000 clones, approximately 89% of them singletons. Specimen: peripheral blood. The receptors derive from a human donor in a cohort sampled during active COVID-19. Both conserved end residues are part of each CDR3. D genes are given only for firm matches. A clone size is listed for some rows: how often the clone was seen (once, few, many), or a class if it is expanded.

J: TRBJ2-5
D: TRBD1
V: TRBV24-1
size: -
DNA: TGTGCCACCAGTGTAGAGGGGGCGCGAGTCCGTGAGACCCAGTACTTC
CDR3: CATSVEGARVRETQYF

J: TRBJ1-2
D: -
V: TRBV6-5
size: few
DNA: TGTGCCACCGGTGGGGACAATGGCTACACCTTC
CDR3: CATGGDNGYTF

J: TRBJ2-3
D: TRBD2
V: TRBV7-2
size: -
DNA: TGTGCCAGCAGCTTAGAAGCGGGAGTCGTAGATACGCAGTATTTT
CDR3: CASSLEAGVVDTQYF

J: TRBJ2-7
D: -
V: TRBV27
size: few
DNA: TGTGCCAGCAGTTTATCGGCTACAGGAATCTACGAGCAGTACTTC
CDR3: CASSLSATGIYEQYF

J: TRBJ1-2
D: TRBD1
V: TRBV5-1
size: -
DNA: TGCGCCAGCAGCCCTGTCCCGGGACAGGGGGCGAATGGCTACACCTTC
CDR3: CASSPVPGQGANGYTF

J: TRBJ2-7
D: TRBD1
V: TRBV28
size: -
DNA: TGTGCCAGCAGACCCCCCGGGGACAGCAATGAGCAGTACTTC
CDR3: CASRPPGDSNEQYF

J: TRBJ2-7
D: -
V: TRBV4-1
size: -
DNA: TGCGCCAGCAGCCAAGATTATAAGTTAGGACAGCTCGGCTACGAGCAGTACTTC
CDR3: CASSQDYKLGQLGYEQYF

J: TRBJ2-4
D: -
V: TRBV7-9
size: -
DNA: TGTGCCAGCAGACACCCGACAGAACTAGCCAAAAACATTCAGTACTTC
CDR3: CASRHPTELAKNIQYF

J: TRBJ1-2
D: -
V: TRBV7-2
size: -
DNA: TGTGCCAGCAGCTCCCGAGGCGGGGCCTTCTATGGCTACACCTTC
CDR3: CASSSRGGAFYGYTF

J: TRBJ2-1
D: -
V: TRBV12-3/TRBV12-4
size: -
DNA: TGTGCCAGCACCCCCGGGACAGAGCAGTTCTTC
CDR3: CASTPGTEQFF

J: TRBJ1-1
D: -
V: TRBV29-1
size: -
DNA: TGCAGCGTTGACCCTAAAGGCGGGGGTCTTCACACTGAAGCTTTCTTT
CDR3: CSVDPKGGGLHTEAFF

J: TRBJ2-1
D: TRBD1
V: TRBV13
size: -
DNA: TGTGCCAGCAGCTTATCCCAGGGACAGGGAAAGGATGAGCAGTTCTTC
CDR3: CASSLSQGQGKDEQFF

J: TRBJ1-2
D: -
V: TRBV10-1
size: -
DNA: TGCGCCAGCAGTGAGTCGTCCGAATCGGGAGGCTACACCTTC
CDR3: CASSESSESGGYTF

J: TRBJ1-2
D: TRBD1
V: TRBV19
size: -
DNA: TGTGCCAGTACCGGAAAGTTGGCCGGGACAGACTTCGTATACTATGGCTACACCTTC
CDR3: CASTGKLAGTDFVYYGYTF

J: TRBJ2-7
D: -
V: TRBV4-2
size: -
DNA: TGTGCCAGCAGCCAAGAAACCAGCTCCTACGAGCAGTACTTC
CDR3: CASSQETSSYEQYF

J: TRBJ2-1
D: -
V: TRBV7-7
size: -
DNA: TGTGCTAGCAGCTTAGCAGGCTTCGGGGAGCAGTTCTTC
CDR3: CASSLAGFGEQFF

J: TRBJ1-5
D: -
V: TRBV27
size: -
DNA: TGTGCCAGCAGTTTAAGTGTTATGTACAGACATAGCAATCAGCCCCAGCATTTT
CDR3: CASSLSVMYRHSNQPQHF

J: TRBJ1-2
D: -
V: TRBV25-1
size: -
DNA: TGTGCCAGCAGCGATGATCGGAGGAGCTATGGCTACACCTTC
CDR3: CASSDDRRSYGYTF

J: TRBJ1-1
D: -
V: TRBV12-5
size: -
DNA: TGTGCTAGTGGTTTGGTACCCGGGGAGGCTTTCTTT
CDR3: CASGLVPGEAFF

J: TRBJ1-1
D: -
V: TRBV19
size: -
DNA: TGTGCCAGTAGTATAACAGGGATGAACACTGAAGCTTTCTTT
CDR3: CASSITGMNTEAFF

J: TRBJ1-2
D: -
V: TRBV6-6
size: -
DNA: TGTGCCAGCAGTTACTCGAGGCGTGACTCCGGCTACACCTTC
CDR3: CASSYSRRDSGYTF

J: TRBJ1-1
D: -
V: TRBV5-4
size: -
DNA: TGTGCCAGCAGCTTGATACGCGGGAACACTGAAGCTTTCTTT
CDR3: CASSLIRGNTEAFF

J: TRBJ2-5
D: -
V: TRBV6-5
size: -
DNA: TGTGCCAGCAGTCTAATGGGGAGTGCGGAGACCCAGTACTTC
CDR3: CASSLMGSAETQYF

J: TRBJ2-5
D: TRBD2
V: TRBV6-5
size: once
DNA: TGTGCCAGCAGAAGCCTTGCGGGGGTTCAAGAGACCCAGTACTTC
CDR3: CASRSLAGVQETQYF

J: TRBJ1-4
D: TRBD1
V: TRBV29-1
size: once
DNA: TGCAGCGCCCTAGGACAGGGGTGGGAAAAACTGTTTTTT
CDR3: CSALGQGWEKLFF

J: TRBJ1-6
D: -
V: TRBV21-1
size: -
DNA: TGTGCCAGCAGCAAAGGGGTTGACAGACGAAATTCACCCCTCCACTTT
CDR3: CASSKGVDRRNSPLHF

J: TRBJ2-7
D: TRBD2
V: TRBV3-1/TRBV3-2
size: -
DNA: TGTGCCAGCAGCCCCCAACGGGGGGGCTTTCGGTACTTC
CDR3: CASSPQRGGFRYF

J: TRBJ2-7
D: TRBD2
V: TRBV28
size: -
DNA: TGTGCCAGCAGTTTACTCGCGGGAGGGCTATCCTACGAGCAGTACTTC
CDR3: CASSLLAGGLSYEQYF

J: TRBJ2-3
D: -
V: TRBV9
size: -
DNA: TGTGCCAGCAGCGTCGTAGTTCCCCCAGATACGCAGTATTTT
CDR3: CASSVVVPPDTQYF

J: TRBJ1-3
D: -
V: TRBV4-3
size: once
DNA: TGCGCCAGCAGCCTCTCACAACACCGTCCTGGAAACACCATATATTTT
CDR3: CASSLSQHRPGNTIYF

J: TRBJ2-1
D: -
V: TRBV10-3
size: -
DNA: TGTGCCATCACCCCGGGGGACTCCTACAATGAGCAGTTCTTC
CDR3: CAITPGDSYNEQFF

J: TRBJ2-7
D: -
V: TRBV3-1/TRBV3-2
size: -
DNA: TGTGCCAGCAGCAACCAGGGCGGCTACGAGCAGTACTTC
CDR3: CASSNQGGYEQYF

J: TRBJ2-4
D: -
V: TRBV21-1
size: -
DNA: TGTGCCAGCAGCTCCCCCCACCCTCCGGGACTAGCGGACCACGCGGCCAAAAACATTCAGTACTTC
CDR3: CASSSPHPPGLADHAAKNIQYF

J: TRBJ1-5
D: -
V: TRBV4-3
size: -
DNA: TGCGCCAGCAGCCAAGATTACGGGCGGCGGGGGCCCCAGCATTTT
CDR3: CASSQDYGRRGPQHF

J: TRBJ2-7
D: TRBD2
V: TRBV29-1
size: -
DNA: TGCAGCGCCCGGGGAGGGAAGGAGATGGATTCACCCGAGCAGTACTTC
CDR3: CSARGGKEMDSPEQYF

J: TRBJ2-1
D: -
V: TRBV4-1
size: -
DNA: TGCGCCAGCAGCCAAGAAAGTACATACTACAATGAGCAGTTCTTC
CDR3: CASSQESTYYNEQFF

J: TRBJ1-2
D: -
V: TRBV2
size: -
DNA: TGTGCCAGCAGTGAGTCGGGGATCGATGGCTACACCTTC
CDR3: CASSESGIDGYTF

J: TRBJ2-7
D: -
V: TRBV4-3
size: -
DNA: TGCGCCAGCAGCCAAGATCCAGGTCCCTACGAGCAGTACTTC
CDR3: CASSQDPGPYEQYF

J: TRBJ2-2
D: -
V: TRBV6-5
size: -
DNA: TGTGCCAGCAGTTACTCGACAAGGGGCACCGGGGAGCTGTTTTTT
CDR3: CASSYSTRGTGELFF

J: TRBJ2-7
D: -
V: TRBV6-5
size: -
DNA: TGTGCCAGCAGTCGGTCCAAGTTCTACGAGCAGTACTTC
CDR3: CASSRSKFYEQYF

J: TRBJ2-3
D: -
V: TRBV9
size: -
DNA: TGTGCCAGCAGCGTAGATTGGACAGGCACAGATACGCAGTATTTT
CDR3: CASSVDWTGTDTQYF